Reported below is one T cell receptor beta chain. Original methodology: The assay estimated nucleated cells by amplifying reference gene primers. Generated by immunoSEQ multiplex PCR, the TCRdb table keeps only in-frame clones and is missing some. For V, J and clone size, that table is used; D and trimming come from the DNA. This table has 55,000 to 85,000 clones, 81% appearing once. The germline CDR1 and CDR2 sequences are LNHDA and SQIVND (reference sequence). CDR3 size: 14 residues. With 5 bases removed from V and 7 bases from J, the gap between germline ends came to 17 bases. The data were taken from a study of blood T cell repertoires in COVID-19. For the study at large: Spain, Italy and the United States supplied samples that represented acute and convalescent COVID-19. T cells, B-cell-depleted T cells, or PBMCs supplied cDNA or gDNA.

This TCR came from a woman aged 70-85 years with acute or convalescent COVID-19. Sample: peripheral blood. The V gene is TRBV19, the J gene TRBJ1-1; TRBD1 might be the D (5 bases). This CDR3 reads CASSRESQVYEAFF. In nucleotides, the CDR3 is TGTGCCAGTAGTCGAGAGTCACAGGTTTATGAAGCTTTCTTT.